This TCR beta chain was captured by sequencing in a study of siplizumab effects on memory and regulatory T cells. Sequencing was performed with immunoSEQ multiplex PCR; in TCRdb, only in-frame clones are kept and a portion is missing. The sample yields 8,000 to 9,000 clones, about 72% seen once. CDR1 is MNHNS and CDR2 is SASEGT in the germline V gene. The CDR3 spans 17 residues. Germline trimming cut 4 bases from V and 5 bases from J; bases unmatched to any gene: 14. This sequence joins TRBV6-1 and TRBJ2-7, with 10 bases fitting TRBD1. This clonotype was obtained from a human donor in good health. Sequencing was carried out using effector memory CD8+ T cells sorted from blood. Subset of the sample: unstimulated CD8+ effector memory T cells. In nucleotides, the CDR3 is TGTGCCAGCAGTGCCCAATCCGGGACAGGGGTGCTTGACGAGCAGTACTTC. It is translated as CASSAQSGTGVLDEQYF.